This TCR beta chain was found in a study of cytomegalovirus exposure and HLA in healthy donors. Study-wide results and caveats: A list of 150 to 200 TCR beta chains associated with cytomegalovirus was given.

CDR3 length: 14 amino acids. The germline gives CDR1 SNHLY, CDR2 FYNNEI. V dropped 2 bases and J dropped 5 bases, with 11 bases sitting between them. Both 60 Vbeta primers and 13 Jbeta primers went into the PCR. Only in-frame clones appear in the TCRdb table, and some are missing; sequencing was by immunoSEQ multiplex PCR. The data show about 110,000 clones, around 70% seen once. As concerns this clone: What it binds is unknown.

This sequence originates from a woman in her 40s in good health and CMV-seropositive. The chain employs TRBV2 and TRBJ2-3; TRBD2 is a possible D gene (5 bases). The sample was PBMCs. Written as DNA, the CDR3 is TGTGCCAGCAGTGAACGGCTAGCCGGAGATACGCAGTATTTT. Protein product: CASSERLAGDTQYF.